What follows is one T cell receptor beta chain and its context. Its specificity is not known. The sample belongs to a study of cytomegalovirus exposure and HLA in healthy donors. Study-wide background: An earlier analysis identified more than 95 million unique TCR beta sequences in about 200 million T cells. Study findings and constraints: Beyond CMV serostatus, there was no information to go on about immune exposure. The authors later found HLA-associated TCR beta chains more clonally expanded than equally common others.

The donors comprised healthy bone marrow donors. The PCR ran on 60 Vbeta and 13 Jbeta primers. Some clones are missing from TCRdb's copy, which holds only in-frame ones; the method was immunoSEQ multiplex PCR. The sample includes around 94,000 clones, approximately 77% of them seen just once. The trim removed 10 bases at V and 3 bases at J, leaving 17 bases unmatched. This CDR3 comprises 16 residues. Germline lookup yields CDR1 ENHRY and CDR2 SYGVKD. The specimen sequenced was PBMCs. J is TRBJ1-2 and V is TRBV10-3; 7 bases are a match to TRBD1. The receptor was derived from a male donor in good health and CMV-seropositive. The CDR3 loop reads CATLKTGESTYYGYTF. Here the CDR3 DNA reads TGTGCCACTCTGAAAACAGGGGAAAGTACCTACTATGGCTACACCTTC.